The 11 T cell receptor beta chains presented below share a single source sample, sequenced in a study of T cells after yellow fever vaccination. TCRdb redid the calling of the 5' RACE reads with MiXCR, one entry per CDR3 protein. The sample holds around 310,000 distinct CDR3 sequences, 7.5% to 9% seen once. The starting material was PBMCs, obtained on the day of the first yellow fever vaccination. These receptors originate from a man between 18 and 29 years old who received the YFV17D yellow fever vaccine.

This clonotype was counted only a few times. The rearrangement links TRBV6-4 to TRBJ1-1, with D uncertain. Germline lookup yields CDR1 MRHNA and CDR2 SNTAGT. The CDR3 consists of 13 residues. Deletions cut 5 bases from V and 4 bases from J, with 11 bases between. The CDR3, as DNA: TGTGCCAGCAGTCAAACAGAGAGCACTGAAGCTTTCTTT. Amino acid sequence: CASSQTESTEAFF.

A few counts support this clonotype. The J gene is TRBJ2-4, the V gene TRBV12-3 or TRBV12-4; 10 bases match TRBD2. Trimming took 6 bases from V and 1 from J; bases not matched to a gene: 9. This CDR3 comprises 17 residues. The CDR3 is CASSFWRGLAAKNIQYF. In nucleotides, the CDR3 is TGTGCCAGCAGCTTCTGGAGGGGACTAGCGGCCAAAAACATTCAGTACTTC.

The CDR3: CASSPSGTGTNEKLFF. The CDR3 region has the DNA TGTGCCAGCTCACCGTCAGGGACGGGGACTAATGAAAAACTGTTTTTT. The chain recombines TRBV18 with TRBJ1-4; the D gene is possibly TRBD1 (5 bases). The germline gives CDR1 KGHSH, CDR2 LQKENI. With 3 bases removed from V and 2 bases from J, the gap between germline ends came to 13 bases. This CDR3 comprises 16 residues. The full variable domain, in which reference TRBV18 and TRBJ1-4 provide the parts outside the CDR3, is NAGVMQNPRHLVRRRGQEARLRCSPMKGHSHVYWYRQLPEEGLKFMVYLQKENIIDESGMPKERFSAEFPKEGPSILRIQQVVRGDSAAYFCASSPSGTGTNEKLFFGSGTQLSVL.

This clonotype was counted ten times or more. This chain joins TRBV12-3 or TRBV12-4 and TRBJ2-3; 9 bases are a match to TRBD2. The CDR3 sequence is 14 residues long. With V trimmed by 7 bases and J by 0 bases, 2 bases remained unmatched. Written as DNA, the CDR3 is TGTGCCAGCATCAGCGGGGGGAGCACAGATACGCAGTATTTT. Translated, it gives CASISGGSTDTQYF.

J is TRBJ2-1 and V is TRBV3-1; 10 bases align to TRBD2. The CDR3 is made up of 17 amino acids. J was trimmed by 2 bases and V by 4 bases; bases with no gene match: 8. Per germline, CDR1 LGHDT and CDR2 YNNKEL (reference sequence). The CDR3 coding sequence is TGTGCCAGCAGCCGCAGAGGACTAGCGGATCCCTACAATGAGCAGTTCTTC. This translates into CASSRRGLADPYNEQFF.

This clonotype was seen many times. This chain connects TRBV7-7 to TRBJ2-5, with unresolved D. This CDR3 has 13 residues. The germline CDR1 and CDR2 sequences are SSHAT and FNYEAQ (reference sequence). V was pared by 2 bases and J by 9 bases, with 13 bases between. CDR3: CASSLPIRRPQYF. The CDR3 bases are TGTGCCAGCAGCTTACCCATCAGGCGGCCCCAGTACTTC.

This clonotype was counted many times. The V gene is TRBV2, the J gene TRBJ2-3; D tentatively fits TRBD1 or TRBD2 (5 bases each). V shed 10 bases and J shed 3 bases, with 8 bases lying between them. Germline CDR1 is SNHLY and CDR2 is FYNNEI. CDR3 length equals 11 residues. The CDR3 loop reads CANGGTDTQYF. The CDR3 coding sequence is TGTGCCAATGGGGGTACAGATACGCAGTATTTT.

The chain couples TRBV5-1 to TRBJ2-3; no clear D. The length of the CDR3 is 13 residues. Trimming shortened V by 4 bases and J by 4 bases, and 10 bases separated the two germline ends. Germline CDR1 is SGHRS and CDR2 is YFSETQ. CDR3 nucleotides: TGCGCCAGCAGCCGGAATATCCCAGATACGCAGTATTTT. Amino acids: CASSRNIPDTQYF.

This clonotype was seen a handful of times. V is TRBV12-3 or TRBV12-4 and J is TRBJ1-3; D is uncertain. The CDR3 sequence is 16 residues long. V lost 7 bases to trimming and J lost 4 bases, with 20 bases between them. The CDR3 is CASTFFGSRRGNTIYF. The DNA for the CDR3 is TGTGCCAGCACCTTTTTTGGGTCGCGCCGGGGAAACACCATATATTTT.

The chain combines TRBV7-3 with TRBJ2-5; 7 bases map to TRBD1. The V segment lost 2 bases and the J segment 2 bases; nucleotides outside the gene matches: 5. Germline CDR1 reads SGHTA; CDR2 reads FQGTGA. The CDR3 is 15 amino acids. CDR3 loop: CASSLLGTVQETQYF. The CDR3 DNA follows: TGTGCCAGCAGCTTATTGGGGACAGTACAAGAGACCCAGTACTTC.

There are many counts of this clonotype. The chain is built from TRBV20-1 and TRBJ2-5; D possibly corresponds to TRBD2 (5 bases). V lost 4 bases and J 0 bases, leaving 12 bases between the germline ends. Germline V CDR1 and CDR2: DFQATT, SNEGSKA (reference sequence). The CDR3 runs 14 residues. The CDR3 reads CSATGILYQETQYF. CDR3 sequence (DNA): TGCAGTGCTACGGGAATCCTTTACCAAGAGACCCAGTACTTC.